Sequencing of this T cell receptor beta chain was carried out in a study of blood T cell repertoires in COVID-19. Study processing details: From reference gene primer amplification, estimates of nucleated cell counts were derived. Sequenced by immunoSEQ multiplex PCR; TCRdb stores in-frame clones only, minus some. V and J calls and clone size are given by that table; D and trimming were obtained from the DNA. The sample holds roughly 220,000 clones, about 84% seen once. The CDR3 contains 14 residues. Trimming pared 4 bases from V and 3 bases from J, leaving 14 bases between. CDR1 is SGHDT, CDR2 YYEEEE, per germline.

Sequencing used PBMCs or T cells enriched from blood (not recorded which). This TCR was sampled from a man between 25 and 39 years old with acute COVID-19. The genes are TRBV5-6 and TRBJ2-7; a weak D match, TRBD1 (6 bases). This CDR3 reads CASSLTGTYYEQYF. The CDR3, as DNA: TGTGCCAGCAGCCTGACCGGGACATACTACGAGCAGTACTTC.